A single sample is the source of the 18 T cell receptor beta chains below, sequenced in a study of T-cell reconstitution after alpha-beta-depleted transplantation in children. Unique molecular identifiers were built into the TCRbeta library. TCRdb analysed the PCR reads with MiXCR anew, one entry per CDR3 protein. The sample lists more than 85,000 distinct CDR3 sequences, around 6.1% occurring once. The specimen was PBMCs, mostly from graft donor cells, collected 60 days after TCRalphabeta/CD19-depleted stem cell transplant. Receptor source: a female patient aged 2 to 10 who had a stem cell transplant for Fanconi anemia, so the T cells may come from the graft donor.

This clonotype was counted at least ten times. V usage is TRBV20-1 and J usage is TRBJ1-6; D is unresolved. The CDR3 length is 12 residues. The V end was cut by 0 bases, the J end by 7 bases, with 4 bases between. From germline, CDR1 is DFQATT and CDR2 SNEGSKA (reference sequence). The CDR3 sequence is CSARDNNSPLHF. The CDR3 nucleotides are TGCAGTGCTAGAGATAACAATTCACCCCTCCACTTT.

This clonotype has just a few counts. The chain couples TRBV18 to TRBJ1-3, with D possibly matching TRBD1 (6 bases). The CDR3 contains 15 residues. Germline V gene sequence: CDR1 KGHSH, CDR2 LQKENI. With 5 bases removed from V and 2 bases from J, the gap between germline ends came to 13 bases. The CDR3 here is CASSFRDTPGNTIYF. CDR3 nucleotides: TGTGCCAGCTCATTCCGGGACACTCCTGGAAACACCATATATTTT.

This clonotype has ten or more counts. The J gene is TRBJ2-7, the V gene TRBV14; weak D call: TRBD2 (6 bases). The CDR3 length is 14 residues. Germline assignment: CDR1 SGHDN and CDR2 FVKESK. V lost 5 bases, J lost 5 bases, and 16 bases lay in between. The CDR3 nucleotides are TGTGCCAGCAGCTACTCCGGACTACTAAACGAGCAGTACTTC. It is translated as CASSYSGLLNEQYF.

CDR3 protein: CSSTGGELKGESTDTQYF. As DNA, the CDR3 is TGCAGCTCAACAGGGGGCGAATTAAAGGGGGAAAGCACAGATACGCAGTATTTT. The chain joins TRBV29-1 to TRBJ2-3, with 9 bases aligning to TRBD1. The CDR3 is 18 amino acids. With V trimmed by 8 bases and J by 0 bases, 18 bases remained unmatched. CDR1 SQVTM and CDR2 ANQGSEA come from the germline V gene.

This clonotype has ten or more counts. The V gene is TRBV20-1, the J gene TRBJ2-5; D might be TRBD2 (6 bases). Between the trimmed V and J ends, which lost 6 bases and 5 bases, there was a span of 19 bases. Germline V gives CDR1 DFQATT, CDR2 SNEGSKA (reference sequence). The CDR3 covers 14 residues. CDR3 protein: CSANEGGGAETQYF. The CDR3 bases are TGCAGTGCAAACGAGGGAGGCGGGGCCGAGACCCAGTACTTC.

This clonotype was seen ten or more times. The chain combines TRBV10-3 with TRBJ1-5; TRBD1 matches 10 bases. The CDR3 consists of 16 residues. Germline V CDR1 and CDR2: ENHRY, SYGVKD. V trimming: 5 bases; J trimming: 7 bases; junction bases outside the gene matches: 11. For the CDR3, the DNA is TGTGCCATCAGTCCCCGGGACAGGGGTTTGGGACAGCCCCAGCATTTT. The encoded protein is CAISPRDRGLGQPQHF.

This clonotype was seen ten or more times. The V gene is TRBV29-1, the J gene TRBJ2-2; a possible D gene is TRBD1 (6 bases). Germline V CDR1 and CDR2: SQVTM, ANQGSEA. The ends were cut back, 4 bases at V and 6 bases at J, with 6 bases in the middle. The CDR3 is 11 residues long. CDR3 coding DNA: TGCAGCGTTGCAGGGGCCGGGGAGCTGTTTTTT. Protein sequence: CSVAGAGELFF.

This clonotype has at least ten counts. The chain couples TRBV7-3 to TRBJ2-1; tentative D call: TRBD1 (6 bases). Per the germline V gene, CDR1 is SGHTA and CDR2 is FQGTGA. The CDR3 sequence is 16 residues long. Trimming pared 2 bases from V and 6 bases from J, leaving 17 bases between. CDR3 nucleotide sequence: TGTGCCAGCAGCTTAGGCATAGGGACACAGGGCAATGAGCAGTTCTTC. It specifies CASSLGIGTQGNEQFF.

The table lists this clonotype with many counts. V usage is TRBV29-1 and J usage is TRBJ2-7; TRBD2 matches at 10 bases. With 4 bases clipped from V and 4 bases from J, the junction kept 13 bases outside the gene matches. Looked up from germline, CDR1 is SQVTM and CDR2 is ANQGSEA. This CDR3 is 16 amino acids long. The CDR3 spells CSVGGIGTSVQYEQYF. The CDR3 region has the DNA TGCAGCGTTGGGGGAATTGGGACTAGCGTCCAATACGAGCAGTACTTC.

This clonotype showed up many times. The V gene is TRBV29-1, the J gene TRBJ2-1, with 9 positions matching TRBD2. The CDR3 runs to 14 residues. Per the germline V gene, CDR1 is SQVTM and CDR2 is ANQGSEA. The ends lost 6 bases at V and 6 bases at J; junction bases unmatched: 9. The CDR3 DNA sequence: TGCAGCGTCGGTCGGCTAGCGGGGTTCAATGAGCAGTTCTTC. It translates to CSVGRLAGFNEQFF.

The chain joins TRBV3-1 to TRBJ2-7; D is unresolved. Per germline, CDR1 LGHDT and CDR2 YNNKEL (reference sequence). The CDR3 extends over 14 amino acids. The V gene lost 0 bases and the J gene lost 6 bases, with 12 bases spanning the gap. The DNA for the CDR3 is TGTGCCAGCAGCCAAGACTCCTTTTTGGTCGAGCAGTACTTC. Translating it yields CASSQDSFLVEQYF.

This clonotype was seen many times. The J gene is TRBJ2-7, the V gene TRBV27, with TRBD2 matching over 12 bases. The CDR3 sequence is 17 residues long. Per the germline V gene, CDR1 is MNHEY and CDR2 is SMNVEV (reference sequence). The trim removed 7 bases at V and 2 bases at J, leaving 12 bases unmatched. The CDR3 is CASTPTSGRFGPYEQYF. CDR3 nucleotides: TGTGCCAGCACCCCGACTAGCGGGAGATTTGGGCCCTACGAGCAGTACTTC.

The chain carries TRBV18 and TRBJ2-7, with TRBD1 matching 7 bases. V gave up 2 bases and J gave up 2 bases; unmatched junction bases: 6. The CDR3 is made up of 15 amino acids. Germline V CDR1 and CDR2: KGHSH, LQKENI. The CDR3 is CASSPRTGSTYEQYF. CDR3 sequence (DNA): TGTGCCAGCTCACCAAGGACAGGTAGTACCTACGAGCAGTACTTC.

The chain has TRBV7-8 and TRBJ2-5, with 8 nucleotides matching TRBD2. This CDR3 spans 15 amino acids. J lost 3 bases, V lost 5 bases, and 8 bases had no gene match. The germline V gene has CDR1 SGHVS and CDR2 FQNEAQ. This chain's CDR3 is CASSLRGGQEETQYF. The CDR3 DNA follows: TGTGCCAGCAGCCTCCGGGGGGGCCAGGAAGAGACCCAGTACTTC.

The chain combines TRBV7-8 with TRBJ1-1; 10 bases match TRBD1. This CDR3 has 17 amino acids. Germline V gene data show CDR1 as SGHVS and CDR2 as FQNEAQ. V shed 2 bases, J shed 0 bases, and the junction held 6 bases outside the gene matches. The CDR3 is CASSLFGTGAMNTEAFF. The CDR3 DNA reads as TGTGCCAGCAGCTTATTTGGGACAGGGGCCATGAACACTGAAGCTTTCTTT.

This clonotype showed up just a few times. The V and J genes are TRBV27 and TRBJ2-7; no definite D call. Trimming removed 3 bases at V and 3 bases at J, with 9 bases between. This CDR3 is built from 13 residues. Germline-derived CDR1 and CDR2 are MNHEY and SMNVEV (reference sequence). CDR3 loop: CASSFLYGYEQYF. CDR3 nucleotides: TGTGCCAGCAGTTTTTTATACGGCTACGAGCAGTACTTC.

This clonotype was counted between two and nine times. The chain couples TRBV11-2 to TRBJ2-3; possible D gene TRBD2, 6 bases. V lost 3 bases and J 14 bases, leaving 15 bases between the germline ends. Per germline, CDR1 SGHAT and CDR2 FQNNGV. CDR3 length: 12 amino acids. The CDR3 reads CASSLGGVLRYF. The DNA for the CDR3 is TGTGCCAGCAGCTTGGGGGGAGTGTTAAGGTATTTT.

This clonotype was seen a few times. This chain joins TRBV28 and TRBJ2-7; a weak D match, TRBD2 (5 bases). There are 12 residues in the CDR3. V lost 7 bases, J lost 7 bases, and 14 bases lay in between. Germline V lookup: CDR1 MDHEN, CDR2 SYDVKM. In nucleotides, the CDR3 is TGTGCCAGCACGGCAGAAGGGAGAGAGCAGTACTTC. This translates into CASTAEGREQYF.